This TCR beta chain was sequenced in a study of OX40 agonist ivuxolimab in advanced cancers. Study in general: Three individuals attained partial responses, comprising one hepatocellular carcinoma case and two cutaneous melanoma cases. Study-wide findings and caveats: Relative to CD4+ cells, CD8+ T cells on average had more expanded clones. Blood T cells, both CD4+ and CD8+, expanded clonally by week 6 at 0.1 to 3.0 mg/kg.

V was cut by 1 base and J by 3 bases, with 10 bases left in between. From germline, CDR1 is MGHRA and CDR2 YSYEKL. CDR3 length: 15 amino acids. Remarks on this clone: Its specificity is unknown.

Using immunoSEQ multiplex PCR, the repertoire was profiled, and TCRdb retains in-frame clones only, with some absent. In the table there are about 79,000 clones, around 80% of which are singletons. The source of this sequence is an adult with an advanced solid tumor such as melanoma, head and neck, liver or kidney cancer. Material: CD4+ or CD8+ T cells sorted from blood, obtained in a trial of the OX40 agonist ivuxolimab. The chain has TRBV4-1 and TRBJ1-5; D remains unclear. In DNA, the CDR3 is TGCGCCAGCAGCCAAGTGGAGGGAACCAATCAGCCCCAGCATTTT. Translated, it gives CASSQVEGTNQPQHF.